This T cell receptor (beta chain) was sequenced during a study of cytomegalovirus exposure and HLA in healthy donors. PCR used 60 Vbeta primers and 13 Jbeta primers. The repertoire was sequenced with immunoSEQ multiplex PCR; TCRdb's copy has only in-frame clones and lacks some. The sample carries approximately 160,000 clones, roughly three quarters recorded once. The trim removed 5 bases at V and 8 bases at J, leaving 19 bases unmatched. CDR1 and CDR2 (germline): SEHNR, FQNEAQ (reference sequence). This CDR3 is 18 amino acids long. The chain employs TRBV7-9 and TRBJ1-2; 11 bases line up with TRBD1. The TCR was taken from a male donor in good health and CMV-seropositive. The specimen sequenced was PBMCs. The CDR3 reads CASSLWTGGPQFGGGYTF. The CDR3 DNA follows: TGTGCCAGCAGCCTCTGGACAGGGGGCCCTCAATTCGGGGGGGGCTACACCTTC. The full variable domain, its missing parts supplied by reference TRBV7-9 and TRBJ1-2, is DTGVSQNPRHKITKRGQNVTFRCDPISEHNRLYWYRQTLGQGPEFLTYFQNEAQLEKSRLLSDRFSAERPKGSFSTLEIQRTEQGDSAMYLCASSLWTGGPQFGGGYTFGSGTRLTVV.